This is a list of T cell receptor beta chains from one sample in a study of shared clonotypes between healthy human individuals. Clones were read by immunoSEQ multiplex PCR, and TCRdb kept only the in-frame ones, dropping some. The profile shows approximately 2,200,000 clones, about 92% of them singletons. Sequencing was done on a sample of naive CD8+ T cells from PBMCs. These receptors were collected from a man aged 18-30 years in good health. Some clones in this sample may be carry-over from other donors' samples. CDR3s include the opening cysteine and the closing phenylalanine or tryptophan. The D gene is left open where the match is weak. Size is omitted from some rows. Given values are once, few, many or a class for expanded clones.

V gene	D gene	J gene	clone size	CDR3 protein	CDR3 DNA
TRBV7-8	NA	TRBJ2-7	NA	CASSLGVGTSYEQYF	TGTGCCAGCAGCTTAGGCGTGGGAACCTCCTACGAGCAGTACTTC
TRBV4-2	NA	TRBJ2-5	NA	CASSQDPGPVETQYF	TGTGCCAGCAGCCAAGATCCGGGCCCCGTAGAGACCCAGTACTTC
TRBV15	NA	TRBJ2-5	NA	CATSRGGTATRTQETQYF	TGTGCCACCAGCAGAGGCGGTACCGCGACTAGGACTCAAGAGACCCAGTACTTC
TRBV5-1	TRBD1	TRBJ1-1	few	CASSLAGTANTEAFF	TGCGCCAGCAGCTTGGCCGGGACAGCGAACACTGAAGCTTTCTTT
TRBV11-1	TRBD1	TRBJ2-7	NA	CASSLGTGAYEQYF	TGTGCCAGCAGCTTAGGGACAGGGGCCTACGAGCAGTACTTC
TRBV6-5	TRBD1	TRBJ1-5	NA	CASRGGTGNQPQHF	TGTGCCAGCAGAGGGGGGACAGGGAATCAGCCCCAGCATTTT
TRBV19	NA	TRBJ1-1	few	CASSITHTEAFF	TGTGCCAGTAGTATAACGCACACTGAAGCTTTCTTT
TRBV28	NA	TRBJ1-5	NA	CASIGGGNQPQHF	TGTGCCAGCATAGGAGGCGGCAATCAGCCCCAGCATTTT
TRBV10-3	TRBD2	TRBJ2-1	NA	CAISESRLAEQFF	TGTGCCATCAGTGAGTCCAGACTAGCGGAGCAGTTCTTC
TRBV19	NA	TRBJ1-5	NA	CASSRGGSHNQPQHF	TGTGCCAGTAGCCGGGGGGGCAGCCACAATCAGCCCCAGCATTTT
TRBV28	NA	TRBJ2-7	once	CASTGGIRYEQYF	TGTGCCAGCACGGGCGGGATACGATACGAGCAGTACTTC
TRBV4-1	TRBD2	TRBJ2-7	NA	CASSRDGLAGVIYEQYF	TGCGCCAGCAGCCGAGATGGATTAGCGGGAGTCATCTACGAGCAGTACTTC
TRBV10-3	NA	TRBJ1-1	once	CAIRPSGGGTEAFF	TGTGCCATCAGACCGAGTGGGGGGGGGACTGAAGCTTTCTTT
TRBV15	NA	TRBJ1-1	NA	CATSRRDVTEAFF	TGTGCCACCAGCCGCAGGGATGTCACTGAAGCTTTCTTT
TRBV27	TRBD2	TRBJ2-7	NA	CASSLGGGGEQYF	TGTGCCAGCAGTCTCGGGGGGGGCGGCGAGCAGTACTTC
TRBV7-8	NA	TRBJ2-5	NA	CASSLDTQYF	TGTGCCAGCAGCTTGGACACCCAGTACTTC
TRBV4-3	NA	TRBJ1-6	NA	CASSQNLDSPLHF	TGCGCCAGCAGCCAAAATCTTGATTCACCCCTCCACTTT
TRBV7-9	NA	TRBJ2-4	NA	CASSSRGDHLPKNIQYF	TGTGCCAGCAGCTCCCGGGGCGACCACCTACCCAAAAACATTCAGTACTTC
TRBV2	TRBD2	TRBJ2-7	NA	CASSERASGSYEQYF	TGTGCCAGCAGTGAGAGGGCTAGCGGGAGCTACGAGCAGTACTTC
TRBV9	NA	TRBJ2-7	NA	CASSVFSGAGYEQYF	TGTGCCAGCAGCGTATTTTCGGGAGCTGGGTACGAGCAGTACTTC
TRBV10-2	TRBD1	TRBJ1-1	NA	CASSARDRNTEAFF	TGCGCCAGCAGTGCCCGGGACAGGAACACTGAAGCTTTCTTT
TRBV4-1	TRBD1	TRBJ1-1	few	CASSRGGQLNTEAFF	TGCGCCAGCAGCCGAGGGGGACAGCTGAACACTGAAGCTTTCTTT
TRBV27	NA	TRBJ2-5	once	CASSLYSGKQETQYF	TGTGCCAGCAGTTTATATTCGGGAAAACAAGAGACCCAGTACTTC
TRBV27	NA	TRBJ2-7	NA	CASTPTRGSGYEQYF	TGTGCCAGCACCCCAACAAGAGGGAGCGGGTACGAGCAGTACTTC
TRBV28	NA	TRBJ1-1	NA	CASSLRTGATEAFF	TGTGCCAGCAGTTTACGAACGGGGGCCACTGAAGCTTTCTTT
TRBV19	TRBD1	TRBJ2-7	NA	CASSIGKGQLYEQYF	TGTGCCAGTAGTATAGGTAAGGGACAGCTCTACGAGCAGTACTTC
TRBV6-5	NA	TRBJ1-5	NA	CANISGQPQHF	TGTGCCAACATTAGCGGTCAGCCCCAGCATTTT
TRBV29-1	NA	TRBJ2-7	once	CSVEARDGAYEQYF	TGCAGCGTTGAGGCGCGGGATGGGGCCTACGAGCAGTACTTC
TRBV7-2	TRBD1	TRBJ2-1	NA	CASSLGVGQGHEQFF	TGTGCCAGCAGCTTAGGCGTCGGACAGGGCCATGAGCAGTTCTTC
TRBV28	TRBD2	TRBJ2-7	NA	CASSSSGRVYEQYF	TGTGCCAGCAGTAGCAGCGGGAGGGTCTACGAGCAGTACTTC
TRBV7-2	TRBD2	TRBJ2-1	NA	CASSPALAGGNNEQFF	TGTGCCAGCAGCCCGGCCTTAGCGGGAGGGAACAATGAGCAGTTCTTC
TRBV2	TRBD1	TRBJ1-1	NA	CASIQGVNTEAFF	TGTGCCAGTATCCAGGGGGTGAACACTGAAGCTTTCTTT
TRBV5-6	NA	TRBJ2-7	NA	CASSLTRGGEQYF	TGTGCCAGCAGCTTGACCAGGGGCGGCGAGCAGTACTTC
TRBV27	NA	TRBJ2-7	NA	CASSSSGSYEQYF	TGTGCCAGCAGTTCCAGCGGGTCCTACGAGCAGTACTTC
TRBV7-8	NA	TRBJ1-1	NA	CASSLEGVEAFF	TGTGCCAGCAGCTTAGAGGGGGTTGAAGCTTTCTTT
TRBV29-1	NA	TRBJ2-3	once	CSVADQAYTDTQYF	TGCAGCGTGGCGGACCAGGCATACACAGATACGCAGTATTTT
TRBV27	NA	TRBJ2-7	NA	CASSFVGVGTYEQYF	TGTGCCAGCAGTTTCGTGGGAGTCGGTACCTACGAGCAGTACTTC
TRBV13	NA	TRBJ1-1	NA	CASSPDRTEAFF	TGTGCCAGCAGCCCTGACAGAACCGAAGCTTTCTTT
TRBV28	NA	TRBJ2-5	NA	CASSLPQPEETQYF	TGTGCCAGCAGTTTGCCCCAGCCTGAAGAGACCCAGTACTTC
TRBV27	TRBD1	TRBJ2-7	NA	CASRGQGPTEQYF	TGTGCCAGCCGGGGACAGGGGCCCACCGAGCAGTACTTC
TRBV27	TRBD2	TRBJ2-1	once	CASNLSGEGTYNEQFF	TGTGCCAGCAACCTTAGCGGGGAAGGCACCTACAATGAGCAGTTCTTC
TRBV14	TRBD2	TRBJ2-1	NA	CASSQLAGSSYNEQFF	TGTGCCAGCAGCCAACTAGCGGGTAGCTCCTACAATGAGCAGTTCTTC
TRBV27	TRBD1	TRBJ2-7	NA	CASSFSRQGREQYF	TGTGCCAGCAGTTTTTCCAGACAGGGTAGAGAGCAGTACTTC
TRBV27	NA	TRBJ2-7	NA	CASNPVGSSYEQYF	TGTGCCAGCAACCCCGTGGGCAGCTCCTACGAGCAGTACTTC
TRBV5-6	NA	TRBJ1-4	NA	CASSNYRTQVEKLFF	TGTGCCAGCAGCAACTACAGGACGCAAGTAGAAAAACTGTTTTTT
TRBV6-1	NA	TRBJ2-2	NA	CASSEFETSNTGELFF	TGTGCCAGCAGTGAATTTGAGACTTCGAACACCGGGGAGCTGTTTTTT
TRBV2	TRBD2	TRBJ2-1	NA	CASSVSLAGNNEQFF	TGTGCCAGCAGTGTTAGTCTAGCGGGGAACAATGAGCAGTTCTTC
TRBV5-1	TRBD2	TRBJ2-3	NA	CASSFPQAGALDTQYF	TGCGCCAGCAGCTTTCCCCAGGCGGGAGCCCTAGATACGCAGTATTTT
TRBV27	NA	TRBJ1-1	once	CASSLSRGGNTEAFF	TGTGCCAGCAGTTTATCGCGGGGAGGGAACACTGAAGCTTTCTTT
TRBV28	NA	TRBJ2-7	NA	CASSFGQGYEQYF	TGTGCCAGCAGTTTTGGGCAGGGATACGAGCAGTACTTC
TRBV7-9	TRBD2	TRBJ2-1	NA	CASSSRGLAGGPVQFF	TGTGCCAGCAGCTCCCGGGGACTAGCGGGAGGGCCGGTGCAGTTCTTC